This TCR beta chain was identified during a study of post-analysis software for immune sequencing data. Broader study findings: TRBV5-6, TRBV5-1 and TRBV20-1 belonged to a set of roughly 5 TRBV segments that were more frequent in patients than controls.

The library was made from cDNA and included unique molecular identifiers. Each sample of about 0.9 to 10 million input T cells yielded 500,000 or so cDNA molecules, so each molecule approximated one T cell. Each CDR3 protein gets one entry after TCRdb re-called the PCR reads with MiXCR. The sample lists around 700,000 distinct CDR3 sequences; around 60% were seen once. Germline CDR1 SGHAT, CDR2 FQNNGV. This CDR3 contains 14 residues. Between the trimmed V and J ends, which lost 1 base and 4 bases, there was a span of 5 bases. As concerns this clonotype: The antigen remains unidentified.

The sequencing input was blood. The chain couples TRBV11-2 to TRBJ1-6; no clear D gene. This sequence originates from a girl aged 2 to 10 with multiple sclerosis. CDR3 sequence reads: CASSLGTYNSPLHF. The CDR3 region has the DNA TGTGCCAGCAGCTTAGGGACTTATAATTCACCCCTCCACTTT.